This T cell receptor beta chain was documented in a study of blood T cell repertoires in COVID-19. In the source study's methods: Nucleated cell number was recorded as an estimate derived from reference gene primer amplification. Sequenced by immunoSEQ multiplex PCR; TCRdb stores in-frame clones only, minus some. Clone size and the V and J calls come from that table; the DNA yielded D and trimming. The sample holds roughly 75,000 clones, over 65% seen once. CDR1 and CDR2 from the germline V gene are MNHNY and SVGAGI (reference sequence). The CDR3 is made up of 13 amino acids. V was cut by 6 bases and J by 4 bases, with 12 bases left in between.

This clonotype was obtained from a human donor with acute or convalescent COVID-19. The donor label of this sample is uncertain. Sequencing used peripheral blood. This chain connects TRBV6-6 to TRBJ2-5; TRBD1 is a possible D gene (6 bases). CDR3 bases: TGTGCCAGCAGCTCCCTAGGGGGAGAGACCCAGTACTTC. Its translation is CASSSLGGETQYF.